A single sample gave rise to the 6 T cell receptor beta chains below, sequenced in a study of cytomegalovirus exposure and HLA in healthy donors. Only in-frame clones appear in the TCRdb table, and some are missing; sequencing was by immunoSEQ multiplex PCR. The data contain approximately 220,000 clones, approximately 87% of them singletons. Sequencing was performed on PBMCs. The receptors here all came from a man aged 18 to 29 in good health and CMV-seronegative.

The chain joins TRBV27 to TRBJ2-7; 7 bases are a match to TRBD2. Germline CDR1 reads MNHEY; CDR2 reads SMNVEV (reference sequence). There are 13 residues in the CDR3. Unmatched junction bases numbered 12, after V lost 9 bases and J lost 7 bases. In DNA, the CDR3 is TGTGCCAGTAGCCCGTCGGGAGGATGGGAGCAGTACTTC. Protein product: CASSPSGGWEQYF.

V gene TRBV18 combines with J gene TRBJ2-5; weak D call: TRBD1 (5 bases). V was clipped by 3 bases and J by 5 bases, with 19 bases between them. Germline V CDR1 and CDR2: KGHSH, LQKENI. The CDR3 totals 16 residues. In DNA form, the CDR3 reads TGTGCCAGCTCACCCAACAAGGGGTCTCTTAGGGAGACCCAGTACTTC. Encoded protein: CASSPNKGSLRETQYF. Using reference TRBV18 and TRBJ2-5 for the parts outside the CDR3, the full variable domain is NAGVMQNPRHLVRRRGQEARLRCSPMKGHSHVYWYRQLPEEGLKFMVYLQKENIIDESGMPKERFSAEFPKEGPSILRIQQVVRGDSAAYFCASSPNKGSLRETQYFGPGTRLLVL.

This clone was detected only once. The V and J genes are TRBV4-3 and TRBJ1-2; TRBD1 might be the D (5 bases). The CDR3 covers 15 residues. Trimming pared 0 bases from V and 7 bases from J, leaving 15 bases between. Per germline, CDR1 LGHNA and CDR2 YSLEER. As DNA, the CDR3 is TGCGCCAGCAGCCAAGACAGATACAGTCAGGGTGGCTACACCTTC. Protein: CASSQDRYSQGGYTF.

This chain joins TRBV5-1 and TRBJ2-3, with a tentative D call TRBD2 (6 bases). With 3 bases removed from V and 1 base from J, the gap between germline ends came to 15 bases. The length of the CDR3 is 16 residues. Germline V gene sequence: CDR1 SGHRS, CDR2 YFSETQ. This chain's CDR3 is CASSSKWGGGTDTQYF. In DNA form, the CDR3 reads TGCGCCAGCAGCTCCAAATGGGGCGGGGGCACAGATACGCAGTATTTT.

This chain links TRBV5-1 with TRBJ1-1, with a weak D call TRBD1 (5 bases). Trimming took 4 bases from V and 5 from J, leaving 18 bases between them. CDR3 length equals 15 residues. The germline V gene has CDR1 SGHRS and CDR2 YFSETQ. The CDR3 loop is CASSLGAPGGTEAFF. As DNA, the CDR3 is TGCGCCAGCAGCCTGGGAGCTCCCGGGGGGACTGAAGCTTTCTTT.

In regard to this clone: At the DNA level, this CDR3 is encoded by other sequences in the same sample as well. The rearrangement links TRBV5-1 to TRBJ1-4, with TRBD1 matching 8 bases. V dropped 2 bases and J dropped 4; count of bases not matched to a gene: 1. Per germline, CDR1 SGHRS and CDR2 YFSETQ. This CDR3 has 14 amino acids. CDR3 region: CASSFGQGNEKLFF. CDR3 coding DNA: TGCGCCAGCAGCTTTGGACAGGGTAATGAAAAACTGTTTTTT.